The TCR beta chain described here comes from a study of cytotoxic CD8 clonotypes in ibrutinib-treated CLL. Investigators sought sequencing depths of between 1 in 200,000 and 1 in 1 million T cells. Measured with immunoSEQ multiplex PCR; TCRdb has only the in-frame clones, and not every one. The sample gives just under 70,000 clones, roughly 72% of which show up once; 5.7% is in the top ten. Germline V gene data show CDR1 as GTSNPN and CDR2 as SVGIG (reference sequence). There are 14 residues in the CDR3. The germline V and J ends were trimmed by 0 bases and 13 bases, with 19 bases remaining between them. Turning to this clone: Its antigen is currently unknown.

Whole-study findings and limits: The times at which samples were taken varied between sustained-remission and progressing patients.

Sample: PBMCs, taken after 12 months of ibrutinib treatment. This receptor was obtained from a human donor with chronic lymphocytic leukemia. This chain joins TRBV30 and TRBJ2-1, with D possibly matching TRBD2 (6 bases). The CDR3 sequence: CAWSVGRGKKEQFF. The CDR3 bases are TGTGCCTGGAGTGTAGGTCGGGGGAAAAAGGAACAGTTCTTC.